This T cell receptor beta chain was sequenced during a study of T-cell memory formation after mild COVID-19. As for the study in general: Largely donor-specific sequence clusters came from two donors.

The CDR3 sequence is 12 residues long. V was shortened by 3 bases and J by 6 bases, with 7 bases between the two germline ends. Germline V gene lookup returns CDR1 MGHRA and CDR2 YSYEKL. Findings of the study overall: Contracting CD4+ clones were located mainly in CM and EM, and CD8+ clones in EMRA. There were some responding clones in pre-infection memory, which suggested that cross-reactive memory had joined.

Constant-segment primers and 5'RACE yielded cDNA libraries for TCR alpha and TCR beta, each carrying sample barcodes and UMIs. Each CDR3 protein gets one entry after TCRdb re-called the 5' RACE reads with MiXCR. The sample gives over 150,000 distinct CDR3 sequences, over 20% of which show up once; 23% is in the top ten. With regard to this clonotype: Its specificity is unknown.

The genes are TRBV4-1 and TRBJ2-3; D unclear. The receptor's source is an adult woman who had mild COVID-19 (a few samples of this study predate the infection). Cell type and time point are not known. The sequenced material came from PBMCs or a T cell subset sorted from them (not recorded which). CDR3 sequence: CASSHPMDTQYF. In nucleotides, the CDR3 is TGCGCCAGCAGCCACCCCATGGATACGCAGTATTTT.